Listed below are T cell receptor beta chains from one sample, sequenced in a study of graft-versus-host responses after intestinal transplantation. What these receptors recognize is not known. Clones were read by immunoSEQ multiplex PCR, and TCRdb kept only the in-frame ones, dropping some. The sample consists of around 97,000 clones, 90% to 95% of them appearing once. The sample in question was unstimulated CD4+ T cells sorted from spleen or lymph node cells, obtained before transplant. These receptor sequences come from a human donor who was the organ donor for an intestinal transplant. Each CDR3 is given with its conserved first and last residue. The D gene is left open where the match is weak. Some rows mark clone size as missing; the rest say once, few, many or name a class of expanded clone.

>TRBJ2-7|once|TRBD2|TRBV30
TGTGCCTGGAGTGTAAGGCTAGCGGGGTTTGAGCAGTACTTC
CAWSVRLAGFEQYF
>TRBJ1-1|-|-|TRBV20-1
TGCAGTGCAATCAGGAACACTGAAGCTTTCTTT
CSAIRNTEAFF
>TRBJ2-2|-|-|TRBV4-3
TGCGCCAGCAGCCAATTTAACGGGGAGCTGTTTTTT
CASSQFNGELFF
>TRBJ1-5|-|TRBD1|TRBV9
TGTGCCAGCAGCGTAGCAGGGGGAAATCAGCCCCAGCATTTT
CASSVAGGNQPQHF
>TRBJ1-1|-|TRBD1|TRBV6-6
TGTGCCAGCAGCAGAGGACAGGGAGGGGAAGCTTTCTTT
CASSRGQGGEAFF
>TRBJ2-7|-|-|TRBV9
TGTGCCAGCAGCGTAACGGCGGGGACGGGGGAGCAGTACTTC
CASSVTAGTGEQYF
>TRBJ1-4|-|-|TRBV5-4
TGTGCCAGCAGCCCCGGGACTTCTAATGAAAAACTGTTTTTT
CASSPGTSNEKLFF
>TRBJ2-7|few|-|TRBV7-2
TGTGCCAGCAGCTACCAGGCTCCCTCCTACGAGCAGTACTTC
CASSYQAPSYEQYF
>TRBJ2-7|-|TRBD1|TRBV7-8
TGTGCCAGCAGCTTACCGGGACAGGGTGGTCGGGAGCAGTACTTC
CASSLPGQGGREQYF
>TRBJ2-3|-|-|TRBV9
TGTGCCAGCAGCGTAGGCAGCGGCAGCACAGATACGCAGTATTTT
CASSVGSGSTDTQYF
>TRBJ1-1|once|-|TRBV6-5
TGTGCCAGCAGTTACTCGCAGGGGAACGCTGAAGCTTTCTTT
CASSYSQGNAEAFF
>TRBJ2-2|-|TRBD2|TRBV7-6
TGTGCCAGCACCTCCGTAGCGGGGACTTACACCGGGGAGCTGTTTTTT
CASTSVAGTYTGELFF
>TRBJ1-3|-|-|TRBV6-5
TGTGCCAGCAGCCCGACACGAACCTCTGGAAACACCATATATTTT
CASSPTRTSGNTIYF
>TRBJ1-1|-|TRBD1|TRBV5-5
TGTGCCAGCAGCAGGATCGACAGGGTGGACACTGAAGCTTTCTTT
CASSRIDRVDTEAFF
>TRBJ1-1|-|-|TRBV6-5
TGTGCCAGCACCTTCGCGGACACTGAAGCTTTCTTT
CASTFADTEAFF
>TRBJ1-2|-|TRBD1|TRBV6-1
TGTGCCAGCGGGGACAGGGGGGACGGCTACACCTTC
CASGDRGDGYTF
>TRBJ1-1|few|TRBD1|TRBV4-3
TGCGCCAGCAGCCAAAGACAGGGGAACACTGAAGCTTTCTTT
CASSQRQGNTEAFF
>TRBJ1-4|-|-|TRBV10-3
TGTGCCATCAGTGAGTCCGCGGGCAGGGAAAAACTGTTTTTT
CAISESAGREKLFF
>TRBJ1-1|-|TRBD1|TRBV6-5
TGTGCCAGCAGCCGTACAGGGGGTGAAGCTTTCTTT
CASSRTGGEAFF
>TRBJ2-5|-|-|TRBV28
TGTGCCAGCAGTTTCCAGGGTTTGGAGACCCAGTACTTC
CASSFQGLETQYF
>TRBJ2-3|few|TRBD2|TRBV4-2
TGTGCCAGCAGCCTTAGCGGGGAGAACACAGATACGCAGTATTTT
CASSLSGENTDTQYF
>TRBJ2-6|-|-|TRBV7-2
TGTGCCAGCAGCTTAGATTTCGGGGGTTCTGGGGCCAACGTCCTGACTTTC
CASSLDFGGSGANVLTF
>TRBJ1-2|-|TRBD1|TRBV5-5
TGTGCCAGCAGCGGACAGGGGGCCCCCGGGGTGTGGGGCTACACCTTC
CASSGQGAPGVWGYTF
>TRBJ1-4|-|TRBD1|TRBV9
TGTGCCAGCAGTCAATCAGACAGGGCCCGGGCAACTAATGAAAAACTGTTTTTT
CASSQSDRARATNEKLFF
>TRBJ2-3|-|-|TRBV6-5
TGTGCCAGCAGCCCCGCGGGCACAGATACGCAGTATTTT
CASSPAGTDTQYF
>TRBJ2-3|-|-|TRBV4-1
TGCGCCAGCAGCCAAGGAGGTCGAGGGGATACGCAGTATTTT
CASSQGGRGDTQYF
>TRBJ2-7|-|-|TRBV6-5
TGTGCCAGCAGTGACTTGGGGGCTCTCTCCTACGAGCAGTACTTC
CASSDLGALSYEQYF
>TRBJ2-5|-|TRBD2|TRBV4-3
TGCGCCAGCAGCCAGGCGGGGGGCCCCACCCAGTACTTC
CASSQAGGPTQYF
>TRBJ2-7|-|TRBD2|TRBV30
TGTGCCTGGAGTGTCCCGCTAGCGGGGGCCCACGAGCAGTACTTC
CAWSVPLAGAHEQYF
>TRBJ1-4|-|-|TRBV15
TGTGCCACCAGCAGATCCACAGGATCTAATGAAAAACTGTTTTTT
CATSRSTGSNEKLFF
>TRBJ1-2|-|TRBD1|TRBV29-1
TGCAGCGTCTCGGGACAGCTCTTCTATGGCTACACCTTC
CSVSGQLFYGYTF
>TRBJ2-7|-|-|TRBV6-5
TGTGCCAGCAGTAAGAGGCAGCGCACGAGCGAGCAGTACTTC
CASSKRQRTSEQYF
>TRBJ1-2|-|-|TRBV9
TGTGCCAGCAGCGAGAGACAGGATGCTAACTATGGCTACACCTTC
CASSERQDANYGYTF
>TRBJ1-2|-|-|TRBV4-1
TGCGCCAGCAGCCGCCCGACAGAGAACTATGGCTACACCTTC
CASSRPTENYGYTF
>TRBJ2-3|-|TRBD2|TRBV7-3
TGTGCCAGCAGCCGGACTAGCGGGGGGGGATATACGCAGTATTTT
CASSRTSGGGYTQYF
>TRBJ2-7|-|-|TRBV18
TGTGCCAGTACCTGGGGGGGCCCCTACGAGCAGTACTTC
CASTWGGPYEQYF
>TRBJ2-6|-|-|TRBV4-2
TGTGCCAGCAGCCAAGAAAAGGGAGCTGGGGCCAACGTCCTGACTTTC
CASSQEKGAGANVLTF
>TRBJ1-2|-|TRBD1|TRBV4-1
TGCGCCAGCAGCTTCACCTCAGGGGGCAACTATGGCTACACCTTC
CASSFTSGGNYGYTF